This T cell receptor beta chain appears in the sequencing data of a study of CD8 T cells in ankylosing spondylitis. Study outcomes and limitations: In ankylosing spondylitis blood, a motif of eight highly homologous TCR beta variants appeared characteristic. Earlier studies detected some motif variants in reactive arthritis synovial fluid and blood. Disease-linked clones, CD8+, were relatively rare in peripheral blood.

Using quantitative 5'-RACE with molecular barcodes, the authors made TCR beta libraries. TCRdb fed the 5' RACE reads into MiXCR, producing one record per CDR3 protein. Among 75,000 to 95,000 distinct CDR3 sequences listed, approximately 9.6% were seen once. This clonotype was seen only a few times. What it binds is unknown. The receptor's source is a male donor with ankylosing spondylitis. Sequencing used blood, either unsorted or a sorted T cell fraction (not recorded which).

The chain's CDR3 is CASSAGHPSDEQFF. The CDR3 DNA reads TGTGCCAGCAGTGCGGGACACCCCTCGGATGAGCAGTTCTTC. The V and J genes are TRBV27 and TRBJ2-1; the D gene could be TRBD1 or TRBD2 (6 bases each). Trimming removed 5 bases from V and 8 bases from J, with 16 bases in between. The CDR3 extends over 14 amino acids. Germline V gene lookup returns CDR1 MNHEY and CDR2 SMNVEV (reference sequence).